Each of the 20 T cell receptor beta chains below was sequenced from the same sample in a study of T cell repertoires in cytomegalovirus infection. TCRdb re-called the reads through MiXCR, storing one row per CDR3 protein. The table lists some 680,000 distinct CDR3 sequences, less than 40% of them singletons, with under 3% in the top ten. Sequencing was done on a sample of PBMCs. The receptors were sampled from a human donor in good health (CMV status not recorded). Some clones in this sample may be carry-over from other donors' samples.

This clonotype was seen a handful of times. Sequence at one end of the junction differs from germline and may be a read error. The chain joins TRBV5-3 to TRBJ2-6; the D call may be TRBD1 or TRBD2 (5 bases each). TRBV5-3 is reported as an ORF; its role is uncertain. The CDR3 runs 18 residues. In nucleotides, the CDR3 is TGTGCCAGCAGCTTGGTTTCGGGGCGGAGCTCTGGGGCCAACGTCCTGACTTTC. Translating gives CASSLVSGRSSGANVLTF.

The rearrangement joins TRBV12-3 or TRBV12-4 to TRBJ2-7; possibly TRBD1 for D (6 bases). Trimming left V 8 bases short and J 3 bases short, with 20 bases between. This CDR3 contains 15 residues. The DNA of the CDR3 is TGTGCCAGCGGCTCCGCCCTAGGCAGGGGCTACGAGCAGTACTTC. This gives the protein CASGSALGRGYEQYF.

Only a few counts were recorded for this clonotype. V usage is TRBV20-1 and J usage is TRBJ1-5; 8 bases match TRBD1. Germline trimming cut 3 bases from V and 7 bases from J; bases unmatched to any gene: 2. CDR1 and CDR2 from the germline V gene are DFQATT and SNEGSKA (reference sequence). This CDR3 spans 12 amino acids. CDR3 DNA: TGCAGTGCTAGTACAGGGGGGCAGCCCCAGCATTTT. Its translation: CSASTGGQPQHF.

CDR3 protein: CASSQGSPNEQFF. CDR3 nucleotides: TGCGCCAGCAGCCAAGGGAGTCCGAATGAGCAGTTCTTC. The chain joins TRBV4-1 to TRBJ2-1; no clear D. The CDR3 covers 13 residues. Germline V gives CDR1 MGHRA, CDR2 YSYEKL. Trimming pared 1 base from V and 7 bases from J, leaving 8 bases between.

This rearrangement joins TRBV6-1 to TRBJ1-2, with TRBD1 identical over 8 bases. The J segment lost 7 bases and the V segment lost 6 bases, leaving 7 bases of the junction unmatched. Germline V lookup: CDR1 MNHNS, CDR2 SASEGT. This CDR3 has 13 amino acids. CDR3 in amino acids: CASRVRGPAGYTF. CDR3 DNA sequence: TGTGCCAGCAGAGTCAGGGGGCCGGCTGGCTACACCTTC.

A word on this clonotype: A read error may produce the germline difference seen at one junction end. This rearrangement joins TRBV5-3 to TRBJ2-3; 7 positions agree with TRBD2. TRBV5-3 has ORF status, its function being uncertain. This CDR3 is built from 16 residues. CDR3 sequence: CASSSPPGGGADTQYF. In nucleotides, the CDR3 is TGTGCCAGCAGCTCCCCTCCGGGGGGAGGCGCAGATACGCAGTATTTT.

The V and J genes are TRBV25-1 and TRBJ1-6, with a tentative D call TRBD1 (5 bases). Deletions cut 3 bases from V and 9 bases from J, with 12 bases between. From germline, CDR1 is MGHDK and CDR2 SYGVNS. This CDR3 has 14 residues. The CDR3 here is CASSEDRGVSPLHF. The CDR3 DNA reads TGTGCCAGCAGTGAGGATAGGGGAGTTTCACCCCTCCACTTT.

The chain uses TRBV20-1 and TRBJ2-2; D is unresolved. Trimming shortened V by 2 bases and J by 6 bases, and 4 bases separated the two germline ends. The germline V gene encodes CDR1 DFQATT and CDR2 SNEGSKA (reference sequence). CDR3 size: 11 residues. CDR3 region: CSARFPGELFF. The CDR3 coding sequence is TGCAGTGCTAGATTTCCCGGGGAGCTGTTTTTT.

The rearrangement uses TRBV27 and TRBJ2-1, with a tentative D call TRBD1 (5 bases). V was cut by 3 bases and J by 3 bases, with 12 bases left in between. Germline-derived CDR1 and CDR2 are MNHEY and SMNVEV (reference sequence). The CDR3 has 15 amino acids. This chain's CDR3 is CASSFTGVLYNEQFF. CDR3 in DNA: TGTGCCAGCAGTTTTACAGGAGTACTCTACAATGAGCAGTTCTTC.

The rearrangement links TRBV4-1 to TRBJ2-1, with D unclear. V lost 0 bases, J lost 1 base, and 10 bases lay in between. Germline lookup yields CDR1 MGHRA and CDR2 YSYEKL. The CDR3 spans 16 residues. The CDR3 here is CASSQDWAQSYNEQFF. In nucleotides, the CDR3 is TGCGCCAGCAGCCAAGATTGGGCCCAGTCCTACAATGAGCAGTTCTTC.

This clonotype was recorded a few times. CDR3 nucleotide sequence: TGTGCCAGCAGCCCAACGGGGTCGGGAGAGACCCAGTACTTC. Its translation is CASSPTGSGETQYF. This rearrangement joins TRBV7-3 to TRBJ2-5; perhaps TRBD2 as D (5 bases). There are 14 residues in the CDR3. The V gene's germline CDR1 is SGHTA and CDR2 FQGTGA. The V end lost 5 bases, the J end lost 4 bases, and 14 bases lay between the germline ends.

The chain recombines TRBV28 with TRBJ2-7, with 7 bases that match TRBD1. CDR1 is MDHEN and CDR2 is SYDVKM in the germline V gene. The CDR3 contains 12 residues. V shed 8 bases, J shed 4 bases, and the junction held 5 bases outside the gene matches. The CDR3 coding sequence is TGTGCCAGCCGAGGGGACAGATACGAGCAGTACTTC. It translates to CASRGDRYEQYF.

In DNA form, the CDR3 reads TGTGCCAGCAGACTGACTAGCGTCAATGAGCAGTTCTTC. It encodes CASRLTSVNEQFF. The rearrangement joins TRBV28 to TRBJ2-1, with 8 bases aligning to TRBD2. This CDR3 has 13 residues. With V trimmed by 6 bases and J by 6 bases, 4 bases remained unmatched. CDR1 and CDR2 (germline): MDHEN, SYDVKM.

The chain combines TRBV28 with TRBJ2-7; possible D gene TRBD1, 5 bases. The CDR3 has 16 amino acids. Germline-derived CDR1 and CDR2 are MDHEN and SYDVKM. V was clipped by 8 bases and J by 0 bases, with 20 bases between them. The CDR3, as DNA: TGTGCCAGCCGCAACTCAGGGTGGGGAAGCTCCTACGAGCAGTACTTC. This sequence encodes CASRNSGWGSSYEQYF.

The rearrangement joins TRBV9 to TRBJ2-1, with 7 positions matching TRBD2. Per the germline V gene, CDR1 is SGDLS and CDR2 is YYNGEE. The CDR3 contains 13 residues. The ends lost 4 bases at V and 8 bases at J; junction bases unmatched: 6. This CDR3 is CASSLPGGDEQFF. CDR3 nucleotide sequence: TGTGCCAGCAGCTTACCTGGGGGGGATGAGCAGTTCTTC.

In regard to this clonotype: The conserved closing phenylalanine or tryptophan is absent in this CDR3, likely reflecting a read error. The chain couples TRBV19 to TRBJ1-1; D uncertain. The germline V gene encodes CDR1 LNHDA and CDR2 SQIVND (reference sequence). The CDR3 has 14 amino acids. V lost 3 bases and J 3 bases, leaving 11 bases between the germline ends. The CDR3 nucleotides read TGTGCCAGTAGTATCCCCCGTAGGGACACTGAAGCTTTCCTT. As protein: CASSIPRRDTEAFL.

Notes on this clonotype: A read error is likely, as this CDR3 ends without the conserved phenylalanine or tryptophan. V gene TRBV7-2 combines with J gene TRBJ2-1; 8 bases match TRBD2. After removal of 3 bases from V and 8 bases from J, the junction contained 9 bases not matched to a gene. The V gene's germline CDR1 is SGHTA and CDR2 FQGNSA. This CDR3 region has 15 residues. Written as DNA, the CDR3 is TGTGCCAGCAGCTTGGAGCCGGGGGGGGGCTATGAGCAGTTCTTA. Its translation: CASSLEPGGGYEQFL.

This clonotype was counted only a few times. The DNA for the CDR3 is TGTGCCAGCAGCCCCTTTAGTGGGACGAGGGAGCAGTACTTC. Protein product: CASSPFSGTREQYF. This chain uses TRBV11-2 with TRBJ2-7; D may be TRBD1 or TRBD2 (5 bases each). Germline V gives CDR1 SGHAT, CDR2 FQNNGV. This CDR3 is built from 14 residues. V was trimmed by 5 bases and J by 7 bases, leaving 18 bases between them.

The V gene is TRBV7-2, the J gene TRBJ2-5; D not resolved. There are 15 residues in the CDR3. Trimming left V 0 bases short and J 10 bases short, with 18 bases between. CDR1 is SGHTA and CDR2 is FQGNSA in the germline V gene. CDR3 sequence reads: CASSLAPYSALDQYF. Written as DNA, the CDR3 is TGTGCCAGCAGCTTAGCGCCCTATTCGGCGCTGGACCAGTACTTC.

This sequence joins TRBV19 and TRBJ1-4, with D unclear. Looked up from germline, CDR1 is LNHDA and CDR2 is SQIVND (reference sequence). Trimming pared 7 bases from V and 2 bases from J, leaving 8 bases between. The CDR3 is 13 amino acids. The CDR3: CASKEWTNEKLFF. The CDR3 coding sequence is TGTGCCAGTAAGGAGTGGACTAATGAAAAACTGTTTTTT.